The 15 T cell receptor beta chains below were found in one sample sequenced in a study of blood T cell repertoires in COVID-19. The table came from immunoSEQ multiplex PCR; TCRdb's copy has only in-frame clones and leaves some out. The sample holds fewer than 500,000 clones, 87% seen once. Sequences were obtained from PBMCs or T cells enriched from blood (not recorded which). These receptors originate from a woman younger than 30 with acute COVID-19.

The rearrangement uses TRBV12-3 or TRBV12-4 and TRBJ2-7; 9 positions match TRBD1. The J segment lost 2 bases and the V segment lost 9 bases, leaving 2 bases of the junction unmatched. The CDR3 contains 12 residues. This CDR3 is CASRQGAYEQYF. CDR3 sequence (DNA): TGTGCCAGTCGACAGGGGGCCTACGAGCAGTACTTC.

The chain joins TRBV24-1 to TRBJ2-2, with D maybe TRBD1 (5 bases). Germline lookup yields CDR1 KGHDR and CDR2 SFDVKD. V dropped 5 bases and J dropped 6 bases, with 9 bases sitting between them. The length of the CDR3 is 13 residues. CDR3 residues: CATSVKGPGELFF. The CDR3, as DNA: TGTGCCACCAGTGTGAAGGGGCCCGGGGAGCTGTTTTTT.

This clone was observed a few times. The CDR3 nucleotides read TGTGCCAGCAGTAGACAGGGAGGTGGGACTGAAGCTTTCTTT. The encoded protein is CASSRQGGGTEAFF. The chain recombines TRBV27 with TRBJ1-1; TRBD1 aligns across 7 bases. The CDR3 is 14 amino acids. Germline trimming cut 5 bases from V and 5 bases from J; bases unmatched to any gene: 8. Germline CDR1 MNHEY, CDR2 SMNVEV (reference sequence).

The J gene is TRBJ2-2, the V gene TRBV7-2; TRBD1 matches at 12 bases. V shed 5 bases, J shed 5 bases, and the junction held 3 bases outside the gene matches. CDR1 is SGHTA, CDR2 FQGNSA, per germline. This CDR3 has 15 amino acids. CDR3 bases: TGTGCCAGCAGCCAGGGACAGGGGGCGACCGGGGAGCTGTTTTTT. Translating it yields CASSQGQGATGELFF.

The rearrangement joins TRBV9 to TRBJ2-3, with 11 positions matching TRBD2. Germline V gene sequence: CDR1 SGDLS, CDR2 YYNGEE. The J segment lost 4 bases and the V segment lost 5 bases, leaving 9 bases of the junction unmatched. The CDR3 totals 16 residues. DNA of the CDR3: TGTGCCAGCAGTGCTACTCCGGGACTAGCGGCAGATACGCAGTATTTT. Translating gives CASSATPGLAADTQYF.

The chain links TRBV5-4 to TRBJ1-4, with a weak D call TRBD1 (6 bases). The CDR3 has 14 residues. The V end lost 2 bases, the J end lost 6 bases, and 11 bases lay between the germline ends. Germline-derived CDR1 and CDR2 are SGHNT and YYREEE (reference sequence). The CDR3 protein is CASSFRGGDEKLFF. CDR3 bases: TGTGCCAGCAGCTTCAGGGGAGGGGATGAAAAACTGTTTTTT.

This chain links TRBV9 with TRBJ1-6; 8 bases fit TRBD1. The CDR3 is 14 residues long. The germline gives CDR1 SGDLS, CDR2 YYNGEE. V trimming: 3 bases; J trimming: 7 bases; junction bases outside the gene matches: 3. In DNA form, the CDR3 reads TGTGCCAGCAGCGGAGGACAGGGAAATTCACCCCTCCACTTT. This sequence encodes CASSGGQGNSPLHF. Full variable domain (missing parts from reference TRBV9 and TRBJ1-6): DSGVTQTPKHLITATGQRVTLRCSPRSGDLSVYWYQQSLDQGLQFLIQYYNGEERAKGNILERFSAQQFPDLHSELNLSSLELGDSALYFCASSGGQGNSPLHFGNGTRLTVT.

The chain is built from TRBV15 and TRBJ1-2, with D tentatively TRBD1 (6 bases). V lost 3 bases to trimming and J lost 8 bases, with 16 bases between them. The V gene's germline CDR1 is LNHNV and CDR2 YYDKDF (reference sequence). CDR3 length: 14 residues. CDR3 DNA sequence: TGTGCCACCAGCAGGGACAGAAGGGTAGACGGCTACACCTTC. Encoded protein: CATSRDRRVDGYTF.

The rearrangement uses TRBV18 and TRBJ2-3; 9 bases are a match to TRBD2. V lost 4 bases and J lost 2; bases outside the gene matches: 7. CDR1 and CDR2 (germline): KGHSH, LQKENI. CDR3 length: 16 amino acids. The CDR3 reads CASSLNSGSPTDTQYF. The CDR3, as DNA: TGTGCCAGCTCACTTAATAGCGGGAGCCCCACAGATACGCAGTATTTT.

V gene TRBV6-2 or TRBV6-3 combines with J gene TRBJ2-7, with 8 bases lining up with TRBD2. V trimming: 2 bases; J trimming: 5 bases; junction bases outside the gene matches: 11. Germline V CDR1 and CDR2: MNHEY, SVGEGT. This CDR3 spans 16 amino acids. The CDR3 region is CASSYKISGSAHEQYF. The CDR3 DNA sequence: TGTGCCAGCAGTTACAAAATAAGCGGGAGTGCCCACGAGCAGTACTTC.

The chain couples TRBV4-3 to TRBJ2-2; 12 positions match TRBD1. Germline values: CDR1 LGHNA, CDR2 YSLEER. Losses at the gene ends were 3 bases for V and 6 bases for J; bases not matched to a gene: 17. The CDR3 is made up of 20 amino acids. The DNA of the CDR3 is TGCGCCAGCAGCCAGCTAATCCATATCCCGGGACAGGGGGCTTCCGGGGAGCTGTTTTTT. Its protein product is CASSQLIHIPGQGASGELFF.

This chain connects TRBV11-2 to TRBJ2-7; D is possibly TRBD2 (5 bases). The CDR3 has 14 residues. The V end was cut by 5 bases, the J end by 3 bases, with 14 bases between. Per germline, CDR1 SGHAT and CDR2 FQNNGV. The CDR3: CASSTEGAIYEQYF. The CDR3 DNA sequence: TGTGCCAGCAGCACCGAGGGAGCGATCTACGAGCAGTACTTC.

In DNA form, the CDR3 reads TGTGCCAGCAGGGGAGACACCGGGGAGCTGTTTTTT. Amino acid sequence: CASRGDTGELFF. V gene TRBV2 combines with J gene TRBJ2-2, with a possible D match to TRBD2 (5 bases). This CDR3 region has 12 residues. Germline CDR1 is SNHLY and CDR2 is FYNNEI. V was pared by 6 bases and J by 3 bases, with 5 bases between.

This clone has ten or more counts. This chain links TRBV5-1 with TRBJ2-3; unclear D gene. Looked up from germline, CDR1 is SGHRS and CDR2 is YFSETQ. The CDR3 is made up of 15 amino acids. Deletions cut 5 bases from V and 2 bases from J, with 15 bases between. The CDR3 spells CASSYRVETTDTQYF. For the CDR3, the DNA is TGCGCCAGCAGTTATAGAGTGGAGACCACAGATACGCAGTATTTT.

The chain couples TRBV27 to TRBJ2-2, with 7 bases lining up with TRBD2. This CDR3 region has 15 residues. Trimming took 5 bases from V and 5 from J; bases not matched to a gene: 8. CDR1 and CDR2 (germline): MNHEY, SMNVEV (reference sequence). CDR3 amino acids: CASSIKDGGTGELFF. The DNA for the CDR3 is TGTGCCAGCAGTATAAAAGACGGGGGGACCGGGGAGCTGTTTTTT.